One sample yielded the 22 T cell receptor beta chains listed below, sequenced in a study of blood T cell repertoires in COVID-19 (TCRdb year 2020). The library relied on the immunoSEQ multiplex PCR assay. What TCRdb holds here is the immuneACCESS table cut down to in-frame rearrangements. Part of the clones is not present; checked against another copy, under half of the missing clones reflect an unresolved V gene, and the others are unexplained. The sample contains roughly 77,000 clones, 80% of them found a single time. The top ten hold around 5% of the sample. The sample taken for sequencing was peripheral blood. The receptor source for this set is a woman in her seventies with acute or convalescent COVID-19.

The rearrangement uses TRBV19 and TRBJ1-2, with 7 bases identical to TRBD1. V gave up 7 bases and J gave up 5 bases; unmatched junction bases: 16. Per the germline V gene, CDR1 is LNHDA and CDR2 is SQIVND (reference sequence). The CDR3 contains 16 residues. The CDR3 coding sequence is TGTGCCAGTACTCCTACCCGGACAGGCCAGTATTATGGCTACACCTTC. It yields the protein CASTPTRTGQYYGYTF. Looking up the rest from reference TRBV19 and TRBJ1-2 gives the full variable domain: DGGITQSPKYLFRKEGQNVTLSCEQNLNHDAMYWYRQDPGQGLRLIYYSQIVNDFQKGDIAEGYSVSREKKESFPLTVTSAQKNPTAFYLCASTPTRTGQYYGYTFGSGTRLTVV.

The chain is built from TRBV3-1 (or the pseudogene TRBV3-2) and TRBJ2-1; 9 bases are shared with TRBD2. The germline V gene has CDR1 LGHDT and CDR2 YNNKEL (reference sequence). The CDR3 extends over 15 amino acids. V lost 5 bases and J lost 10; bases outside the gene matches: 12. The CDR3 sequence is CASSTRAGGHGEQFF. The CDR3 coding sequence is TGTGCCAGCAGCACTCGGGCGGGGGGGCATGGAGAGCAGTTCTTC.

The chain recombines TRBV6-4 with TRBJ2-2; D not resolved. Between the trimmed V and J ends, which lost 5 bases and 1 base, there was a span of 8 bases. CDR3 size: 14 residues. CDR1 and CDR2 (germline): MRHNA, SNTAGT. The CDR3: CASSFTWNTGELFF. For the CDR3, the DNA is TGTGCCAGCAGTTTTACATGGAACACCGGGGAGCTGTTTTTT.

This clone showed up just a few times. The CDR3 sequence: CASSKTGGYGYTF. CDR3 nucleotides: TGTGCCAGCAGTAAGACAGGGGGCTATGGCTACACCTTC. The V gene is TRBV6-4, the J gene TRBJ1-2; the match to TRBD1 covers 9 bases. CDR3 length: 13 amino acids. Germline V CDR1 and CDR2: MRHNA, SNTAGT. V gave up 5 bases and J gave up 4 bases; unmatched junction bases: 2.

J is TRBJ2-2 and V is TRBV19, with TRBD1 matching over 7 bases. CDR1 and CDR2 (germline): LNHDA, SQIVND (reference sequence). The V segment lost 7 bases and the J segment 5 bases; nucleotides outside the gene matches: 10. The CDR3 sequence is 15 residues long. CDR3: CASKQGNGRTGELFF. DNA for the CDR3: TGTGCCAGTAAACAGGGGAACGGTAGGACCGGGGAGCTGTTTTTT.

The chain uses TRBV9 and TRBJ2-1; a possible D gene is TRBD2 (8 bases). Germline values: CDR1 SGDLS, CDR2 YYNGEE. Trimming removed 3 bases from V and 4 bases from J, with 23 bases in between. The CDR3 sequence is 18 residues long. The CDR3 sequence: CASSEGAPGRGVYNEQFF. CDR3 bases: TGTGCCAGCAGCGAGGGGGCCCCTGGGCGGGGGGTTTACAATGAGCAGTTCTTC.

The chain uses TRBV9 and TRBJ1-3; D not resolved. Trimming stripped 4 bases from V and 0 bases from J, with 8 bases between. The CDR3 contains 14 residues. Germline V gives CDR1 SGDLS, CDR2 YYNGEE. CDR3 residues: CASSPQFSGNTIYF. The CDR3 DNA reads TGTGCCAGCAGCCCCCAATTCTCTGGAAACACCATATATTTT.

The V and J genes are TRBV3-1 (or the pseudogene TRBV3-2) and TRBJ2-3; tentatively, D is TRBD2 (7 bases). The CDR3 consists of 13 residues. In germline, CDR1 is LGHDT, CDR2 YNNKEL (reference sequence). Trimming removed 9 bases from V and 2 bases from J, with 12 bases in between. The CDR3 DNA is TGTGCCAGTTACGGGGGGCCCACAGATACGCAGTATTTT. The encoded protein is CASYGGPTDTQYF.

The rearrangement joins TRBV4-3 to TRBJ1-1, with unresolved D. Per the germline V gene, CDR1 is LGHNA and CDR2 is YSLEER. The V and J ends lost 0 bases and 3 bases respectively, with 11 bases between them. The CDR3 spans 15 residues. The CDR3 DNA follows: TGCGCCAGCAGCCAAGAGGGCAGAGGGCACACTGAAGCTTTCTTT. Its protein product is CASSQEGRGHTEAFF.

The V call is TRBV19, the J call TRBJ1-3; tentative D call: TRBD1 (6 bases). Germline CDR1 reads LNHDA; CDR2 reads SQIVND (reference sequence). This CDR3 region has 19 residues. The V and J ends lost 7 bases and 0 bases respectively, with 25 bases between them. CDR3 nucleotides: TGTGCCAGTACCCCGAGGGGACAAACTCTCCCTTACTCTGGAAACACCATATATTTT. It is translated as CASTPRGQTLPYSGNTIYF.

This chain uses TRBV7-2 with TRBJ2-1; 8 nucleotides line up with TRBD1. Germline V gives CDR1 SGHTA, CDR2 FQGNSA. This CDR3 has 15 amino acids. V gave up 2 bases and J gave up 9 bases; unmatched junction bases: 9. CDR3 sequence reads: CASSLPGQVPGEQFF. The CDR3 DNA reads TGTGCCAGCAGCTTACCGGGACAGGTTCCCGGTGAGCAGTTCTTC.

The chain employs TRBV5-1 and TRBJ1-5; D is possibly TRBD1 (5 bases). V lost 2 bases and J 7 bases, leaving 16 bases between the germline ends. Looked up from germline, CDR1 is SGHRS and CDR2 is YFSETQ. The CDR3 is 15 residues long. The CDR3 loop reads CASSFGRGFGQPQHF. The CDR3 nucleotides read TGCGCCAGCAGCTTTGGCCGGGGGTTTGGCCAGCCCCAGCATTTT.

The chain carries TRBV15 and TRBJ1-6, with a weak D call TRBD1 (5 bases). Looked up from germline, CDR1 is LNHNV and CDR2 is YYDKDF (reference sequence). CDR3 length: 17 residues. Trimming left V 5 bases short and J 4 bases short, with 18 bases between. The CDR3 here is CATSPARGGAYNSPLHF. The CDR3 DNA reads as TGTGCCACCAGCCCGGCGAGAGGAGGGGCGTATAATTCACCCCTCCACTTT.

This rearrangement joins TRBV15 to TRBJ2-3, with 9 bases matching TRBD2. The germline V gene encodes CDR1 LNHNV and CDR2 YYDKDF (reference sequence). The CDR3 has 16 amino acids. V lost 0 bases, J lost 4 bases, and 5 bases stayed unmatched. This CDR3 reads CATSRDIGTSSDTQYF. The CDR3 DNA reads TGTGCCACCAGCAGAGATATCGGGACTAGCTCAGATACGCAGTATTTT.

This chain connects TRBV18 to TRBJ1-2, with 7 nucleotides matching TRBD1. CDR1 is KGHSH, CDR2 LQKENI, per germline. The CDR3 has 15 amino acids. Trimming took 3 bases from V and 5 from J; bases not matched to a gene: 9. The chain's CDR3 is CASSPALGGEYGYTF. The CDR3 DNA reads as TGTGCCAGCTCACCTGCCCTAGGGGGCGAGTATGGCTACACCTTC.

The chain combines TRBV19 with TRBJ2-5; 9 nucleotides line up with TRBD1. CDR1 is LNHDA, CDR2 SQIVND, per germline (reference sequence). CDR3 size: 16 residues. V lost 6 bases to trimming and J lost 0 bases; unmatched junction nucleotides: 8. The CDR3 nucleotides are TGTGCCAGTAGCCCCCACGGGACAGGGTACCAAGAGACCCAGTACTTC. As protein: CASSPHGTGYQETQYF.

The chain joins TRBV5-1 to TRBJ1-1; D gene uncertain. Per the germline V gene, CDR1 is SGHRS and CDR2 is YFSETQ. Trimming took off 0 bases at V and 1 base at J, with 10 bases between the two ends. The CDR3 has 15 residues. Written as DNA, the CDR3 is TGCGCCAGCAGCTTGGTCTGGCAGGCGAACACTGAAGCTTTCTTT. This translates into CASSLVWQANTEAFF. The full variable domain, its missing parts supplied by reference TRBV5-1 and TRBJ1-1, is KAGVTQTPRYLIKTRGQQVTLSCSPISGHRSVSWYQQTPGQGLQFLFEYFSETQRNKGNFPGRFSGRQFSNSRSEMNVSTLELGDSALYLCASSLVWQANTEAFFGQGTRLTVV.

The table lists this clone with a count of one. The V and J genes are TRBV18 and TRBJ2-4; 9 nucleotides match TRBD2. The CDR3 contains 20 residues. Per the germline V gene, CDR1 is KGHSH and CDR2 is LQKENI. Trimming cost V 2 bases and J 0 bases; bases outside gene matches: 14. The CDR3 sequence is CASSPGAPAGGTIAKNIQYF. The CDR3 DNA is TGTGCCAGCTCACCAGGGGCTCCAGCGGGGGGAACTATAGCCAAAAACATTCAGTACTTC.

The V call is TRBV11-3, the J call TRBJ1-3; a possible D gene is TRBD1 (5 bases). The CDR3 extends over 14 amino acids. CDR1 is SGHNT and CDR2 is YENEEA in the germline V gene. V lost 1 base to trimming and J lost 2 bases, with 6 bases between them. The CDR3 coding sequence is TGTGCCAGCAGCTTAGGGGGCCCTGGAAACACCATATATTTT. This codes for CASSLGGPGNTIYF.

Notes on this clone: The junction departs from germline at one end; a sequencing error may be responsible. The rearrangement links TRBV2 to TRBJ2-3; 14 bases agree with TRBD2. There are 14 residues in the CDR3. Germline V gene lookup returns CDR1 SNHLY and CDR2 FYNNEI. This CDR3 reads CAGRLAGGMDTQYF. The CDR3 DNA is TGTGCCGGCAGACTAGCGGGGGGGATGGATACGCAGTATTTT.

The chain joins TRBV7-8 to TRBJ1-4; D is unresolved. This CDR3 comprises 13 residues. Germline V gene lookup returns CDR1 SGHVS and CDR2 FQNEAQ. The V and J ends lost 4 bases and 8 bases respectively, with 11 bases between them. The CDR3 DNA sequence: TGTGCCAGCAGCTATCAGTGGTCGGAAAAACTGTTTTTT. Its translation is CASSYQWSEKLFF.

The chain joins TRBV20-1 to TRBJ2-1; 8 bases agree with TRBD2. The CDR3 totals 11 residues. Trimming removed 6 bases from V and 15 bases from J; junction bases left unmatched: 10. Germline V gives CDR1 DFQATT, CDR2 SNEGSKA (reference sequence). The CDR3: CSAHTTSALFF. DNA of the CDR3: TGCAGTGCCCACACGACTAGCGCCTTGTTCTTC.